This T cell receptor beta chain was identified during a study of blood T cells in healthy people across ages. Per-sample PBMC isolation yielded at least 6 million cells. Through a sample-barcoded 5' primer and a J-beta primer mix, a second PCR was run for roughly 7 to 12 cycles. Per-sample output comprised a minimum of 3 million paired-end reads containing CDR3. MiXCR, run by TCRdb on the 5' RACE reads, gives a single entry per CDR3 protein. Among roughly 1,000,000 distinct CDR3 sequences listed, about 25% were seen once. CDR3 length: 13 residues. The V end lost 6 bases, the J end lost 4 bases, and 13 bases lay between the germline ends. The same specimen was also included in a second study, on T cells of mothers and their children. That paper states: Reads recorded for TCR beta CDR3 numbered over 8 million per mother and some 2.7 million per child.

The rearrangement links TRBV12-3 or TRBV12-4 to TRBJ2-7; TRBD1 might be the D (6 bases). The receptor's source is a girl aged 2 to 9 in good health. Sequencing used blood. The CDR3 region has the DNA TGTGCCAGCAGCAACGGACAGTTTTACGAGCAGTACTTC. Protein: CASSNGQFYEQYF.